The subject of this entry is one T cell receptor (beta chain). Some clones are missing from TCRdb's copy, which holds only in-frame ones; the method was immunoSEQ multiplex PCR. The sample shows 130,000 to 150,000 clones, roughly 93% of them seen only once. This sample is part of a study of control samples from healthy donors and cancer patients. CDR3 size: 15 residues. In germline, CDR1 is SGHRS, CDR2 YFSETQ. Losses at the gene ends were 2 bases for V and 5 bases for J; bases not matched to a gene: 5. The TCR was taken from a man in his late teens or twenties in good health. The J gene is TRBJ2-2, the V gene TRBV5-1, with TRBD1 matching 8 bases. Specimen: blood. The CDR3 DNA is TGCGCCAGCAGCTTTTCAGGGGGCGGGACCGGGGAGCTGTTTTTT. Protein: CASSFSGGGTGELFF.